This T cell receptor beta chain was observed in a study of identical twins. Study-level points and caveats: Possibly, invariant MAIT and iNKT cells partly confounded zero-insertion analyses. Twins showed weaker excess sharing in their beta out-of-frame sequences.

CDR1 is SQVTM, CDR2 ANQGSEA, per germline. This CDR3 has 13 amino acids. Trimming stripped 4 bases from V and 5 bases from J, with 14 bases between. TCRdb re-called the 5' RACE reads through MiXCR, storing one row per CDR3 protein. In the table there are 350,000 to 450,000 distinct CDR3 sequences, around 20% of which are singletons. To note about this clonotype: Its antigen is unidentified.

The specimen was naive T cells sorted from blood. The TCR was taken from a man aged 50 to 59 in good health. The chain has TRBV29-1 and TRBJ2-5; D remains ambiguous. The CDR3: CSVGRRVEETQYF. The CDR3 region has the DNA TGCAGCGTTGGGAGACGGGTGGAGGAGACCCAGTACTTC.